The 16 T cell receptor beta chains below all came from one sample that was sequenced in a study of T cell repertoires in cytomegalovirus infection. Via MiXCR, TCRdb re-called the reads, giving one row per CDR3 protein. The sample yields approximately 150,000 distinct CDR3 sequences, roughly 22% seen once. Their specific antigens are unknown. Source: CD8+ T cells from cultured PBMCs, taken from culture after CMV antigen stimulation. Every receptor here comes from a human donor in good health (CMV status not recorded). Some clones in this sample may be carry-over from other donors' samples.

This clonotype came up a few times. The rearrangement links TRBV7-2 to TRBJ2-5; 10 positions agree with TRBD2. There are 13 residues in the CDR3. The V and J ends lost 6 bases and 6 bases, in that order; junction bases with no gene match: 4. In germline, CDR1 is SGHTA, CDR2 FQGNSA. CDR3 residues: CASRLAGWKTQYF. The CDR3 DNA reads as TGTGCCAGCAGACTAGCGGGGTGGAAGACCCAGTACTTC.

This clonotype was found a few times. The chain combines TRBV7-9 with TRBJ2-7; 9 nucleotides line up with TRBD2. Germline lookup yields CDR1 SEHNR and CDR2 FQNEAQ (reference sequence). The CDR3 covers 15 residues. V shed 5 bases, J shed 2 bases, and the junction held 7 bases outside the gene matches. CDR3 in amino acids: CASSQEAGGPYEQYF. DNA for the CDR3: TGTGCCAGCAGCCAAGAAGCGGGGGGACCCTACGAGCAGTACTTC.

This clonotype came up a few times. The chain recombines TRBV7-9 with TRBJ2-3; 8 bases agree with TRBD2. Per germline, CDR1 SEHNR and CDR2 FQNEAQ (reference sequence). Trimming at V came to 2 bases and at J to 7 bases, leaving 5 bases not matched to a gene. The CDR3 spans 14 residues. The CDR3 here is CASSLPGGLNTQYF. CDR3 nucleotide sequence: TGTGCCAGCAGCTTACCGGGGGGGCTGAATACGCAGTATTTT. Filled out from reference TRBV7-9 and TRBJ2-3, the complete variable domain reads DTGVSQNPRHKITKRGQNVTFRCDPISEHNRLYWYRQTLGQGPEFLTYFQNEAQLEKSRLLSDRFSAERPKGSFSTLEIQRTEQGDSAMYLCASSLPGGLNTQYFGPGTRLTVL.

There are a few counts of this clonotype. The V call is TRBV7-9, the J call TRBJ2-7; TRBD1 matches 8 bases. Looked up from germline, CDR1 is SEHNR and CDR2 is FQNEAQ (reference sequence). There are 13 residues in the CDR3. Trimming took 5 bases from V and 4 from J; bases not matched to a gene: 4. The CDR3 reads CASSTGGAYEQYF. The CDR3 coding sequence is TGTGCCAGCAGCACAGGGGGAGCATACGAGCAGTACTTC. The complete variable domain, with remaining parts taken from reference TRBV7-9 and TRBJ2-7, reads DTGVSQNPRHKITKRGQNVTFRCDPISEHNRLYWYRQTLGQGPEFLTYFQNEAQLEKSRLLSDRFSAERPKGSFSTLEIQRTEQGDSAMYLCASSTGGAYEQYFGPGTRLTVT.

The sample holds a few counts of this clonotype. The chain recombines TRBV7-6 with TRBJ1-4; D is possibly TRBD1 (6 bases). Deletions cut 4 bases from V and 3 bases from J, with 15 bases between. The germline gives CDR1 SGHVS, CDR2 FNYEAQ. The CDR3 length is 16 residues. CDR3 coding DNA: TGTGCCAGCAGCTCGATTACAGGGCTTTCTAATGAAAAACTGTTTTTT. Translated: CASSSITGLSNEKLFF.

This sequence joins TRBV11-2 and TRBJ2-7; D unclear. Germline-derived CDR1 and CDR2 are SGHAT and FQNNGV. The ends were cut back, 1 base at V and 0 bases at J, with 16 bases in the middle. The CDR3 has 17 residues. CDR3 DNA sequence: TGTGCCAGCAGCTTAGCACCCCGGCCAAGGAGCTCCTACGAGCAGTACTTC. Translated: CASSLAPRPRSSYEQYF.

This clonotype has just a few counts. J is TRBJ1-1 and V is TRBV6-1, with 7 bases fitting TRBD1. The CDR3 covers 13 residues. The V gene end was trimmed by 8 bases and the J gene end by 0 bases; junction bases not matched to a gene: 3. From germline, CDR1 is MNHNS and CDR2 SASEGT. CDR3 in DNA: TGTGCCAGCGGGGGACAGTTGAACACTGAAGCTTTCTTT. Translated: CASGGQLNTEAFF.

V usage is TRBV27 and J usage is TRBJ2-2; D is possibly TRBD2 (6 bases). The V end lost 5 bases, the J end lost 6 bases, and 10 bases lay between the germline ends. This CDR3 has 13 residues. Per the germline V gene, CDR1 is MNHEY and CDR2 is SMNVEV (reference sequence). The CDR3 is CASSPGGPGELFF. The CDR3 nucleotides read TGTGCCAGCAGTCCCGGGGGACCCGGGGAGCTGTTTTTT.

This clonotype has a count of ten or more. The chain is built from TRBV28 and TRBJ2-3, with D unclear. V lost 10 bases and J lost 2, with 13 bases in between. Per the germline V gene, CDR1 is MDHEN and CDR2 is SYDVKM. The CDR3 extends over 13 amino acids. The CDR3 DNA follows: TGTGCCATCCTAAGGATATCCACAGATACGCAGTATTTT. Translated: CAILRISTDTQYF.

The chain is built from TRBV27 and TRBJ2-1, with 7 bases matching TRBD1. V was clipped by 6 bases and J by 6 bases; unmatched bases: 11. CDR1 MNHEY and CDR2 SMNVEV come from the germline V gene (reference sequence). The CDR3 consists of 15 residues. The CDR3 nucleotides are TGTGCCAGCAGCCGCTCTGGACAGGCCCCCAATGAGCAGTTCTTC. Its protein product is CASSRSGQAPNEQFF.

This clonotype was observed a handful of times. The genes are TRBV4-1 and TRBJ2-2; possibly TRBD2 for D (5 bases). CDR3 length equals 14 residues. Germline V gene sequence: CDR1 MGHRA, CDR2 YSYEKL. Between the trimmed V and J ends, which lost 1 base and 6 bases, there was a span of 9 bases. CDR3 sequence: CASSQGAGAGELFF. CDR3 bases: TGCGCCAGCAGCCAAGGTGCCGGGGCCGGGGAGCTGTTTTTT.

This clonotype has a handful of counts. V and J are TRBV12-5 and TRBJ2-7; D not resolved. CDR1 is LGHNT and CDR2 is FRNRAP in the germline V gene. V was clipped by 0 bases and J by 6 bases, with 9 bases between them. The CDR3 is 13 residues long. CDR3 region: CASGLVYVSEQYF. Written as DNA, the CDR3 is TGTGCTAGTGGTTTGGTATATGTATCCGAGCAGTACTTC.

V is TRBV7-6 and J is TRBJ2-7, with 7 nucleotides matching TRBD2. This CDR3 has 14 amino acids. The germline V gene has CDR1 SGHVS and CDR2 FNYEAQ. V lost 1 base to trimming and J lost 3 bases; unmatched junction nucleotides: 3. CDR3: CASSLGWGGYEQYF. The CDR3 bases are TGTGCCAGCAGCTTAGGCTGGGGGGGCTACGAGCAGTACTTC.

This clonotype has more than one count but fewer than ten. V gene TRBV7-3 combines with J gene TRBJ2-1; D is perhaps TRBD1 (6 bases). This CDR3 contains 15 residues. Per the germline V gene, CDR1 is SGHTA and CDR2 is FQGTGA. Trimming left V 5 bases short and J 4 bases short, with 15 bases between. CDR3 region: CASSLQGREYNEQFF. The CDR3 nucleotides are TGTGCCAGCAGCCTACAGGGTAGGGAGTACAATGAGCAGTTCTTC.

This clonotype was counted a few times. The V and J genes are TRBV7-8 and TRBJ1-1; the match to TRBD1 covers 8 bases. The CDR3 covers 15 residues. The germline V gene encodes CDR1 SGHVS and CDR2 FQNEAQ. Trimming removed 5 bases from V and 6 bases from J; junction bases left unmatched: 11. CDR3 nucleotides: TGTGCCAGCAGCCAGAGGACAGGGTCTATTGCTGAAGCTTTCTTT. The encoded protein is CASSQRTGSIAEAFF.

The chain couples TRBV10-2 to TRBJ1-1, with D maybe TRBD1 (6 bases). CDR3 size: 14 residues. Germline lookup yields CDR1 WSHSY and CDR2 SAAADI. The V end lost 3 bases, the J end lost 5 bases, and 13 bases lay between the germline ends. This chain's CDR3 is CASSDSYRATEAFF. The CDR3 region has the DNA TGCGCCAGCAGTGATTCCTACAGGGCTACTGAAGCTTTCTTT.